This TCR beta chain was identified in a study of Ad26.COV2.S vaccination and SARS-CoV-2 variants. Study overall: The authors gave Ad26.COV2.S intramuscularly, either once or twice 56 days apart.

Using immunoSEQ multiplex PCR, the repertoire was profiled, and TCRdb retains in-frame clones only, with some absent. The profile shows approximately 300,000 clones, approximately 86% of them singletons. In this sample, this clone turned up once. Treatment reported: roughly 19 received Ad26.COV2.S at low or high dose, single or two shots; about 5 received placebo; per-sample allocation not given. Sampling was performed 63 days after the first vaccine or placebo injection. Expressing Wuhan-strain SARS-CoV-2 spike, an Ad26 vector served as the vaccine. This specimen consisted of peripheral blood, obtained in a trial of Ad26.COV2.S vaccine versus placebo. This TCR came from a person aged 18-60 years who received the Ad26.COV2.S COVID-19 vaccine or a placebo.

This chain's CDR3 is CASSQDMAGTSTDTQYF. The CDR3 bases are TGCGCCAGCAGCCAAGATATGGCGGGGACTAGCACAGATACGCAGTATTTT. V gene TRBV4-1 combines with J gene TRBJ2-3; possible D gene TRBD2, 6 bases. Germline assignment: CDR1 MGHRA and CDR2 YSYEKL. V was trimmed by 0 bases and J by 0 bases, leaving 13 bases between them. The CDR3 has 17 amino acids.